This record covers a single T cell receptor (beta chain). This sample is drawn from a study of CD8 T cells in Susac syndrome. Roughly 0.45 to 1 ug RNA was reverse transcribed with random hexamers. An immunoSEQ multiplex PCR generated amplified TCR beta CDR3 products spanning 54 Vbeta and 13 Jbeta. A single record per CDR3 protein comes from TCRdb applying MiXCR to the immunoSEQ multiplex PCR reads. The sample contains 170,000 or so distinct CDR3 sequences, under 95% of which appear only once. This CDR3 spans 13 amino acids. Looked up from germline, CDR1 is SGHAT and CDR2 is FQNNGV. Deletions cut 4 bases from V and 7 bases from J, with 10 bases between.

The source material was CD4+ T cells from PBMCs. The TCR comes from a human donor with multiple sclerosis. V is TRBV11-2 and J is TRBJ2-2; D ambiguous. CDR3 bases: TGTGCCAGCAGCTCGATGACCGGCGGGGAGCTGTTTTTT. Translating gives CASSSMTGGELFF.